This T cell receptor (beta chain) appears in the sequencing data of a study of blood T cell repertoires in COVID-19. The overall study: There were acute and convalescent COVID-19 samples, and they came from the United States, Italy and Spain.

V was clipped by 0 bases and J by 5 bases, with 7 bases between them. The CDR3 has 14 amino acids. The germline V gene encodes CDR1 SGHTA and CDR2 FQGNSA. Original data processing: Estimation of nucleated cell counts relied on the amplification of reference gene primers. Here immunoSEQ multiplex PCR was the method, and the copy in TCRdb shows in-frame clones only, minus some. V, J and clone size derive from that table, while D and trimming were established from the DNA sequence. The table shows 240,000 or so clones, with about nine tenths occurring only once. Membership in each cohort depended on participant-reported clinical history.

The chain combines TRBV7-2 with TRBJ2-2; the D is unclear. The TCR originated in a man between 45 and 60 years old who had been exposed to COVID-19. The source material was PBMCs or T cells enriched from blood (not recorded which). CDR3 in DNA: TGTGCCAGCAGCTTAGCTCCCTCGACCGGGGAGCTGTTTTTT. Protein product: CASSLAPSTGELFF.